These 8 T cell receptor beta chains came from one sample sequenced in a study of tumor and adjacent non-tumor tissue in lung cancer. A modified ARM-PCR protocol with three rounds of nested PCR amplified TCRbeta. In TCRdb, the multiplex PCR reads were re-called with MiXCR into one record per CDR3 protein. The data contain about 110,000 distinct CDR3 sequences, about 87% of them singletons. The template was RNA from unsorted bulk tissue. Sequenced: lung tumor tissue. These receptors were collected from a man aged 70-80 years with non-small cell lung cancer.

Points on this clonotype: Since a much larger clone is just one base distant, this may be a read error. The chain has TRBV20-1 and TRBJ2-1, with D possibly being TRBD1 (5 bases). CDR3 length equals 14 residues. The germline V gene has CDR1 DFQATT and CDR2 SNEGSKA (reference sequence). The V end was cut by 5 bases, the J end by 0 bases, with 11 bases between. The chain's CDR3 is CSAYGASSYNEQFF. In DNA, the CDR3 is TGCAGTGCTTATGGGGCCAGCTCCTACAATGAGCAGTTCTTC.

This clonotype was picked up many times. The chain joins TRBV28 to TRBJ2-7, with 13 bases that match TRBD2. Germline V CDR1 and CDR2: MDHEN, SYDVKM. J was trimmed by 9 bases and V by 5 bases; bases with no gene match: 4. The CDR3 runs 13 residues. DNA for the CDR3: TGTGCCAGCAGTCACAGACTAGCGGGAGGGCAGTACTTC. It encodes CASSHRLAGGQYF.

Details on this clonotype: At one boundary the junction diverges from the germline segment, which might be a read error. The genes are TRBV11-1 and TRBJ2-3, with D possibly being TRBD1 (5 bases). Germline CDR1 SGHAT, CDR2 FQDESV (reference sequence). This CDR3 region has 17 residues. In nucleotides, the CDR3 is TGTGCCAGCAGCTTGCGATGCAGGGAAAGGAGAACAGATACGCCGTATTTT. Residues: CASSLRCRERRTDTPYF.

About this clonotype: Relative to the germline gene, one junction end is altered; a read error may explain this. The chain's CDR3 is CASNLGQGRTYEEYF. The CDR3 nucleotides are TGTGCCAGCAATCTAGGACAGGGAAGGACCTACGAGGAGTACTTC. The chain joins TRBV12-3 or TRBV12-4 to TRBJ2-7, with 8 bases aligning to TRBD1. This CDR3 has 15 residues.

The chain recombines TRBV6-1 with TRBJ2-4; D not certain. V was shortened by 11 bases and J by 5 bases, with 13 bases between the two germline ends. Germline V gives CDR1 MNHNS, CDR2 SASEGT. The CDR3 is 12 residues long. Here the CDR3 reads CAWSRQENIQYF. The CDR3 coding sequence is TGTGCCTGGAGCCGCCAGGAAAACATTCAGTACTTC.

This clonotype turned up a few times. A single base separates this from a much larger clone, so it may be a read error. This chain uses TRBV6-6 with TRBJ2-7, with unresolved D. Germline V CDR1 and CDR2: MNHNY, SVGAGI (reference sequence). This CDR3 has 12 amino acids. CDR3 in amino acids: CVSAPVSYEQYF. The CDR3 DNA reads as TGTGTCAGCGCGCCTGTCTCCTACGAGCAGTACTTC.

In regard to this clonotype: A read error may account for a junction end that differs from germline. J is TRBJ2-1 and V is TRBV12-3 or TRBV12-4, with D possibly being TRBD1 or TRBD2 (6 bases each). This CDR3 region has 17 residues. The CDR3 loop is CASSSGGGGGIHNEQLF. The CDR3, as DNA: TGTGCCAGCAGTTCCGGGGGTGGTGGGGGCATCCACAATGAGCAGCTCTTC.

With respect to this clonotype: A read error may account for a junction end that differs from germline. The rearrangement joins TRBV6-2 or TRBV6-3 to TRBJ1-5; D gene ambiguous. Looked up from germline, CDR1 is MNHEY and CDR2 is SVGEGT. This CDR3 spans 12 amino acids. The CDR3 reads CASSYQPQPQDF. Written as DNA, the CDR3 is TGTGCCAGCAGTTATCAGCCCCAGCCCCAAGATTTT.